This TCR beta chain was sequenced during a study of OX40 agonist ivuxolimab in advanced cancers. Turning to the study itself: Dose-escalation patients suffered from hepatocellular carcinoma, melanoma, renal cell or head and neck cancer. Study findings and constraints: Determination of antigen specificity was not performed for the expanded peripheral T cells. Normalized T-cell clonal expansion was also low in a subset of nonresponders.

Using immunoSEQ multiplex PCR, the repertoire was profiled, and TCRdb retains in-frame clones only, with some absent. The sample contains approximately 70,000 clones, 83% of which appear only once. Germline V CDR1 and CDR2: LNHDA, SQIVND (reference sequence). Trimming removed 0 bases from V and 2 bases from J; junction bases left unmatched: 5. The CDR3 length is 16 residues. In regard to this clone: Its specificity is unknown.

V usage is TRBV19 and J usage is TRBJ2-3; 7 bases line up with TRBD2. Here the sequenced sample was CD4+ or CD8+ T cells sorted from blood, taken in a trial of the OX40 agonist ivuxolimab. The sequence derives from an adult with an advanced solid tumor such as melanoma, head and neck, liver or kidney cancer. CDR3 sequence: CASSIDGTILTDTQYF. DNA for the CDR3: TGTGCCAGTAGTATAGACGGGACTATCCTCACAGATACGCAGTATTTT. The entire variable domain, with the rest obtained from reference TRBV19 and TRBJ2-3, is as follows: DGGITQSPKYLFRKEGQNVTLSCEQNLNHDAMYWYRQDPGQGLRLIYYSQIVNDFQKGDIAEGYSVSREKKESFPLTVTSAQKNPTAFYLCASSIDGTILTDTQYFGPGTRLTVL.